The next 24 T cell receptor beta chains were all read from a single sample in a study of blood T cell repertoires in COVID-19. Only in-frame clones appear in the TCRdb table, and some are missing; sequencing was by immunoSEQ multiplex PCR. The sample shows roughly 430,000 clones, around nine tenths of them seen only once. Sequencing used PBMCs or T cells enriched from blood (not recorded which). These receptors all come from a woman under 30 who had been exposed to COVID-19.

The J gene is TRBJ1-2, the V gene TRBV6-1, with D maybe TRBD1 (5 bases). The CDR3 is made up of 15 amino acids. V lost 1 base and J 5 bases, leaving 14 bases between the germline ends. Germline V gives CDR1 MNHNS, CDR2 SASEGT. CDR3 amino acids: CASSEGTSGPYGYTF. As DNA, the CDR3 is TGTGCCAGCAGTGAAGGGACATCCGGCCCTTATGGCTACACCTTC.

This rearrangement joins TRBV27 to TRBJ2-7; 10 bases match TRBD1. V lost 4 bases, J lost 3 bases, and 9 bases stayed unmatched. This CDR3 contains 16 residues. In germline, CDR1 is MNHEY, CDR2 SMNVEV (reference sequence). The CDR3 bases are TGTGCCAGCAGTTCGGTTTGGGACAGGGGATTCTACGAGCAGTACTTC. It translates to CASSSVWDRGFYEQYF.

Note on this clone: The sample carries other DNA sequences with the same CDR3. This chain connects TRBV7-2 to TRBJ1-4; no firm D call. Germline V gives CDR1 SGHTA, CDR2 FQGNSA. The CDR3 loop spans 14 amino acids. V gave up 0 bases and J gave up 3 bases, with 5 bases separating them. CDR3 in DNA: TGTGCCAGCAGCTTAGCCGGGGCTAATGAAAAACTGTTTTTT. This translates into CASSLAGANEKLFF.

The rearrangement links TRBV19 to TRBJ1-4; TRBD1 agrees at 7 bases. The CDR3 covers 13 residues. Unmatched junction bases numbered 4, after V lost 7 bases and J lost 5 bases. Germline loops: CDR1 LNHDA, CDR2 SQIVND (reference sequence). The CDR3 spells CASTGGRNEKLFF. Written as DNA, the CDR3 is TGTGCCAGTACAGGGGGGAGGAATGAAAAACTGTTTTTT.

This chain uses TRBV18 with TRBJ2-3; possibly TRBD2 for D (6 bases). V dropped 6 bases and J dropped 6 bases, with 19 bases sitting between them. This CDR3 has 15 amino acids. CDR1 KGHSH and CDR2 LQKENI come from the germline V gene. In DNA, the CDR3 is TGTGCCAGCTCGCCTTTCTCGGGAGAAGGGGATACGCAGTATTTT. This translates into CASSPFSGEGDTQYF. Full variable domain (outside the CDR3, taken from reference TRBV18 and TRBJ2-3): NAGVMQNPRHLVRRRGQEARLRCSPMKGHSHVYWYRQLPEEGLKFMVYLQKENIIDESGMPKERFSAEFPKEGPSILRIQQVVRGDSAAYFCASSPFSGEGDTQYFGPGTRLTVL.

This clone was detected only a few times. The chain joins TRBV10-3 to TRBJ2-7; D is uncertain. This CDR3 has 15 amino acids. V was cut by 4 bases and J by 2 bases, with 15 bases left in between. Germline V gives CDR1 ENHRY, CDR2 SYGVKD. CDR3 sequence: CAISGEQINPYEQYF. CDR3 in DNA: TGTGCCATCAGTGGTGAACAGATAAACCCCTACGAGCAGTACTTC.

The gene calls are TRBV11-2 and TRBJ2-1; possible D gene TRBD1, 6 bases. Germline V gene lookup returns CDR1 SGHAT and CDR2 FQNNGV. V was trimmed by 3 bases and J by 4 bases, leaving 19 bases between them. The CDR3 is made up of 17 amino acids. CDR3 DNA: TGTGCCAGCAGCTTCCCCTTGCCGTCGACAGGTTACAATGAGCAGTTCTTC. This sequence encodes CASSFPLPSTGYNEQFF.

The chain uses TRBV6-6 and TRBJ2-2; possibly TRBD1 for D (6 bases). Germline V gene lookup returns CDR1 MNHNY and CDR2 SVGAGI (reference sequence). Trimming stripped 2 bases from V and 1 base from J, with 8 bases between. The length of the CDR3 is 15 residues. The CDR3, as DNA: TGTGCCAGCAGTTACGGGGGCAAGAACACCGGGGAGCTGTTTTTT. Its translation: CASSYGGKNTGELFF.

This sequence joins TRBV6-5 and TRBJ1-1; D may be TRBD1 (5 bases). V lost 0 bases to trimming and J lost 5 bases, with 10 bases between them. The CDR3 runs 14 residues. CDR1 and CDR2 from the germline V gene are MNHEY and SVGAGI. The CDR3 protein is CASSYSREGTEAFF. CDR3 nucleotide sequence: TGTGCCAGCAGTTACTCGAGGGAGGGGACTGAAGCTTTCTTT.

V gene TRBV28 combines with J gene TRBJ2-7; 11 bases fit TRBD2. Looked up from germline, CDR1 is MDHEN and CDR2 is SYDVKM. The junction had 3 bases not matched to a gene; V was cut back by 2 bases and J by 6 bases. The CDR3 is made up of 14 amino acids. CDR3 sequence: CASSLLAGGVEQYF. In nucleotides, the CDR3 is TGTGCCAGCAGTTTACTAGCGGGGGGCGTCGAGCAGTACTTC.

Here the CDR3 reads CASGGGTSSYEQYF. The CDR3 DNA is TGCGCCAGCGGTGGGGGGACGAGCTCCTACGAGCAGTACTTC. The chain recombines TRBV5-1 with TRBJ2-7, with a weak D call TRBD2 (6 bases). CDR1 and CDR2 (germline): SGHRS, YFSETQ. This CDR3 is built from 14 residues. V shed 7 bases and J shed 0 bases, with 14 bases lying between them.

The V gene is TRBV28, the J gene TRBJ2-1, with TRBD2 identical over 11 bases. J was trimmed by 9 bases and V by 7 bases; bases with no gene match: 8. Germline values: CDR1 MDHEN, CDR2 SYDVKM. The CDR3 is 14 residues long. The CDR3: CASTLGGLAAEQFF. The CDR3 region has the DNA TGTGCCAGCACCCTGGGGGGACTAGCGGCTGAGCAGTTCTTC. The full variable domain, rest sourced from reference TRBV28 and TRBJ2-1, is DVKVTQSSRYLVKRTGEKVFLECVQDMDHENMFWYRQDPGLGLRLIYFSYDVKMKEKGDIPEGYSVSREKKERFSLILESASTNQTSMYLCASTLGGLAAEQFFGPGTRLTVL.

The chain is built from TRBV28 and TRBJ2-1, with TRBD2 identical over 7 bases. The CDR3 is made up of 11 amino acids. Trimming at V came to 9 bases and at J to 8 bases, leaving 4 bases not matched to a gene. Germline CDR1 reads MDHEN; CDR2 reads SYDVKM. The CDR3 DNA follows: TGTGCCAGTAAGCGGGGCCATGAGCAGTTCTTC. Residues: CASKRGHEQFF.

The V gene is TRBV23-1, the J gene TRBJ2-1; D perhaps matches TRBD1 (6 bases). TRBV23-1 is labeled an ORF, and its function is uncertain. Trimming cost V 6 bases and J 9 bases, with 21 bases left between them. This CDR3 comprises 15 residues. The CDR3 sequence: CASSTRQVPKIEQFF. The CDR3 DNA follows: TGCGCCAGCAGCACCAGACAGGTGCCAAAGATTGAGCAGTTCTTC.

This sequence joins TRBV4-3 and TRBJ2-7; 7 bases are a match to TRBD1. V lost 1 base to trimming and J lost 0 bases; unmatched junction nucleotides: 6. Germline lookup yields CDR1 LGHNA and CDR2 YSLEER. CDR3 size: 16 residues. CDR3 DNA: TGCGCCAGCAGCCAAGCGACAGGGCCCCTCTCCTACGAGCAGTACTTC. It specifies CASSQATGPLSYEQYF.

This chain uses TRBV6-5 with TRBJ1-1; D is unresolved. The CDR3 contains 11 residues. From germline, CDR1 is MNHEY and CDR2 SVGAGI. V was pared by 7 bases and J by 2 bases, with 5 bases between. The CDR3 DNA is TGTGCCAGCATTCCTAACACTGAAGCTTTCTTT. Amino acids: CASIPNTEAFF.

V and J are TRBV13 and TRBJ2-7, with D tentatively TRBD1 (6 bases). The V and J ends lost 5 bases and 4 bases respectively, with 9 bases between them. The CDR3 spans 12 residues. Per the germline V gene, CDR1 is PRHDT and CDR2 is FYEKMQ (reference sequence). The CDR3 DNA follows: TGTGCCAGCAGCGTGCAGGGGTACGAGCAGTACTTC. Protein: CASSVQGYEQYF.

The chain recombines TRBV27 with TRBJ1-1; D is perhaps TRBD1 (6 bases). CDR1 is MNHEY, CDR2 SMNVEV, per germline (reference sequence). Trimming shortened V by 7 bases and J by 4 bases, and 19 bases separated the two germline ends. The CDR3 sequence is 15 residues long. The CDR3 loop is CASTDYPGVVTEAFF. In DNA, the CDR3 is TGTGCCAGCACCGATTACCCAGGGGTGGTCACTGAAGCTTTCTTT.

V is TRBV25-1 and J is TRBJ2-3; 9 nucleotides agree with TRBD2. Per germline, CDR1 MGHDK and CDR2 SYGVNS. The V gene end was trimmed by 0 bases and the J gene end by 5 bases; junction bases not matched to a gene: 9. This CDR3 comprises 17 residues. This CDR3 is CASSEYPRGSGRDTQYF. CDR3 bases: TGTGCCAGCAGTGAATATCCCCGGGGTAGCGGGAGAGATACGCAGTATTTT. Based on the CDR3 plus reference TRBV25-1 and TRBJ2-3, the full variable domain is EADIYQTPRYLVIGTGKKITLECSQTMGHDKMYWYQQDPGMELHLIHYSYGVNSTEKGDLSSESTVSRIRTEHFPLTLESARPSHTSQYLCASSEYPRGSGRDTQYFGPGTRLTVL.

The chain joins TRBV15 to TRBJ2-3; D ambiguous. This CDR3 is built from 15 residues. Trimming stripped 3 bases from V and 2 bases from J, with 12 bases between. The germline gives CDR1 LNHNV, CDR2 YYDKDF (reference sequence). In nucleotides, the CDR3 is TGTGCCACCAGCAGCGAAACGGTCCTCACAGATACGCAGTATTTT. This gives the protein CATSSETVLTDTQYF.

V usage is TRBV4-1 and J usage is TRBJ2-7; 9 nucleotides agree with TRBD1. The CDR3 runs 16 residues. Germline trimming cut 1 base from V and 3 bases from J; bases unmatched to any gene: 7. In germline, CDR1 is MGHRA, CDR2 YSYEKL. This chain's CDR3 is CASSQGAGTGFYEQYF. Here the CDR3 DNA reads TGCGCCAGCAGCCAAGGGGCCGGGACAGGGTTCTACGAGCAGTACTTC.

This clone is a singleton in its sample. The chain combines TRBV11-2 with TRBJ2-1, with 7 positions matching TRBD1. This CDR3 region has 15 residues. V was clipped by 7 bases and J by 0 bases; unmatched bases: 6. Germline V gives CDR1 SGHAT, CDR2 FQNNGV. In DNA form, the CDR3 reads TGTGCCAGCAACACTCACAGGGGCTCCTACAATGAGCAGTTCTTC. Translation: CASNTHRGSYNEQFF.

The chain joins TRBV9 to TRBJ2-5; D is unresolved. V was clipped by 4 bases and J by 2 bases, with 9 bases between them. This CDR3 comprises 13 residues. From germline, CDR1 is SGDLS and CDR2 YYNGEE. CDR3 nucleotide sequence: TGTGCCAGCAGCAGATCTCGGCAAGAGACCCAGTACTTC. It translates to CASSRSRQETQYF.

In this sample, this clone turned up once. The rearrangement uses TRBV12-3 or TRBV12-4 and TRBJ2-7, with TRBD1 matching over 7 bases. There are 10 residues in the CDR3. V dropped 8 bases and J dropped 10; count of bases not matched to a gene: 5. CDR3: CASGDREQYF. CDR3 nucleotide sequence: TGTGCCAGCGGAGACAGGGAACAGTACTTC.